Below, 6 T cell receptor beta chains from the same sample are listed, as sequenced in a study of T cell repertoires in cytomegalovirus infection. TCRdb re-called the reads through MiXCR, storing one row per CDR3 protein. The sample includes roughly 720,000 distinct CDR3 sequences, 35% to 45% of them seen just once. Material: PBMCs. The origin of the receptors is a human donor in good health (CMV status not recorded). Some clones in this sample may be carry-over from other donors' samples.

In this sample, this clonotype turned up a few times. J is TRBJ2-6 and V is TRBV5-5; no clear D gene. CDR3 length: 14 amino acids. Germline loops: CDR1 SGHKS, CDR2 YYEKEE (reference sequence). The V end was cut by 4 bases, the J end by 4 bases, with 9 bases between. CDR3 sequence reads: CASSKPEGANVLTF. The CDR3 nucleotides are TGTGCCAGCAGCAAGCCGGAAGGGGCCAACGTCCTGACTTTC.

The rearrangement joins TRBV19 to TRBJ2-5, with TRBD2 identical over 14 bases. Germline loops: CDR1 LNHDA, CDR2 SQIVND (reference sequence). J lost 5 bases, V lost 4 bases, and 9 bases had no gene match. The CDR3 is 17 amino acids. The CDR3 here is CASSTSGLAGAGETQYF. CDR3 nucleotide sequence: TGTGCCAGTAGTACCTCGGGACTAGCGGGAGCGGGGGAGACCCAGTACTTC.

This clonotype was seen only a few times. The V and J genes are TRBV7-2 and TRBJ2-7; D unresolved. CDR3 length: 13 amino acids. V was shortened by 2 bases and J by 5 bases, with 10 bases between the two germline ends. CDR1 and CDR2 (germline): SGHTA, FQGNSA. The CDR3 sequence is CASSLLTPNEQYF. The CDR3 DNA reads TGTGCCAGCAGCTTATTGACCCCTAACGAGCAGTACTTC.

This clonotype was seen more than once but under ten times. This chain links TRBV10-3 with TRBJ1-2; weak D call: TRBD1 (5 bases). Germline V CDR1 and CDR2: ENHRY, SYGVKD. V was trimmed by 1 base and J by 4 bases, leaving 16 bases between them. The CDR3 totals 16 residues. CDR3 bases: TGTGCCATCAGTGAGTTGATGGGGACCGGGAGCTATGGCTACACCTTC. This gives the protein CAISELMGTGSYGYTF.

This clonotype was picked up a small number of times. V usage is TRBV5-4 and J usage is TRBJ2-5; no reliable D call. Germline-derived CDR1 and CDR2 are SGHNT and YYREEE (reference sequence). Trimming removed 2 bases at V and 1 base at J, with 12 bases between. CDR3 size: 15 residues. The CDR3 is CASSLSRASQETQYF. CDR3 coding DNA: TGTGCCAGCAGCTTATCAAGAGCGTCCCAAGAGACCCAGTACTTC.

J is TRBJ1-5 and V is TRBV27; D is unresolved. Between the trimmed V and J ends, which lost 4 bases and 6 bases, there was a span of 10 bases. The germline V gene has CDR1 MNHEY and CDR2 SMNVEV (reference sequence). The CDR3 contains 13 residues. The CDR3 loop is CASSSLERQPQHF. Here the CDR3 DNA reads TGTGCCAGCAGTTCCTTAGAACGTCAGCCCCAGCATTTT.